The 3 T cell receptor beta chains presented below share a single source sample, sequenced in a study of molecular identifiers for immune sequencing clone quantification. TCRdb recomputed calls from the PCR reads with MiXCR, one row per CDR3 protein. Found here are about 86,000 distinct CDR3 sequences, nearly 25% of them singletons; the top ten hold roughly 0.76%. Sequences were obtained from naive CD8+ T cells from blood, with Jurkat cell RNA spiked in. The subset is: FACS-sorted CD8+CD4-CCR7+CD45RA+ naive T cells. Receptors were obtained from a human donor in good health. Some libraries in this study had Jurkat cell RNA spiked in.

This clonotype occurred a few times. This chain connects TRBV19 to TRBJ2-6, with D possibly being TRBD1 or TRBD2 (5 bases each). There are 14 residues in the CDR3. The germline V gene encodes CDR1 LNHDA and CDR2 SQIVND (reference sequence). Trimming pared 6 bases from V and 1 base from J, leaving 7 bases between. CDR3 DNA sequence: TGTGCCAGTAGCGGGACGTCTGGGGCCAACGTCCTGACTTTC. This gives the protein CASSGTSGANVLTF.

This clonotype has a count of ten or more. J is TRBJ2-3 and V is TRBV5-5, with 7 positions matching TRBD1. Per germline, CDR1 SGHKS and CDR2 YYEKEE (reference sequence). V lost 4 bases to trimming and J lost 2 bases; unmatched junction nucleotides: 7. The CDR3 sequence is 15 residues long. CDR3 sequence: CASSPRQGSTDTQYF. CDR3 bases: TGTGCCAGCAGCCCCCGACAGGGTTCCACAGATACGCAGTATTTT.

This clonotype was found many times. The chain combines TRBV2 with TRBJ2-2; TRBD2 is a possible D gene (5 bases). V shed 2 bases and J shed 0 bases, with 10 bases lying between them. The CDR3 spans 16 residues. Germline CDR1 SNHLY, CDR2 FYNNEI. The CDR3 DNA follows: TGTGCCAGCAGTGAATTTAGCGCTCCGAACACCGGGGAGCTGTTTTTT. This gives the protein CASSEFSAPNTGELFF.